A selection of T cell receptor beta chains follows, all from one sample in a study of T cells after yellow fever vaccination. TCRdb analysed the 5' RACE reads with MiXCR anew, one entry per CDR3 protein. Among over 100,000 distinct CDR3 sequences listed, 6.5% to 9% were seen once. The starting material was CD8+ T cells sorted from PBMCs, obtained 45 days after the yellow fever booster vaccination. The receptors here all came from a man aged 30-40 years who received the YFV17D yellow fever vaccine. The CDR3 runs from the conserved cysteine through the conserved F or W. The order of the fields is V gene, J gene, CDR3 protein.

TRBV10-3,TRBJ2-2,CAIPGLAGGSNTGELFF
TRBV7-9,TRBJ2-2,CAKHDTGELFF
TRBV29-1,TRBJ2-7,CSVAGQYYEQYF
TRBV28,TRBJ2-5,CASSLIVETQYF
TRBV5-5,TRBJ2-7,CASSLERSYEQYF
TRBV6-5,TRBJ2-7,CASSYSTSYEQYF
TRBV11-2,TRBJ2-3,CASSGSRADTQYF
TRBV29-1,TRBJ2-1,CSVEALTGRNEQFF
TRBV6-5,TRBJ2-7,CASTPGAGVLGSYEQYF
TRBV20-1,TRBJ2-1,CSAATSGSGDEQFF
TRBV12-3/TRBV12-4,TRBJ2-2,CASSLRTDNTGELFF
TRBV11-2,TRBJ2-7,CASTPEGRNEQYF
TRBV25-1,TRBJ1-1,CASMGGPEAFF
TRBV11-2,TRBJ2-7,CASSYESQGKYEQYF
TRBV7-9,TRBJ2-6,CASEVGGANVLTF
TRBV12-3/TRBV12-4,TRBJ2-5,CASSPDGETQYF
TRBV11-2,TRBJ2-7,CASSLGVGGVYEQYF
TRBV7-2,TRBJ1-1,CASSQGPHGNTEAFF
TRBV6-5,TRBJ2-7,CASSFKVGEQYF
TRBV6-5,TRBJ2-1,CASSYGAGGANEQFF
TRBV6-1,TRBJ2-1,CASSPNSGRALNEQFF
TRBV20-1,TRBJ2-1,CSARGLETMKQFF
TRBV15,TRBJ2-5,CATWPGQGMETQYF
TRBV12-3/TRBV12-4,TRBJ2-5,CASRRTGGVVETQYF
TRBV19,TRBJ2-2,CASSGVTGELFF